This TCR beta chain was captured in a study of a mutant IDH1 vaccine in newly diagnosed glioma. The overall study: Those enrolled had earlier been treated with radiotherapy, temozolomide, or both, mostly both.

In regard to this clone: What it binds is unknown.

General study results and limits: Pseudoprogression apparently lacked any relation to changes in top peripheral T cell clonotypes.

Here immunoSEQ multiplex PCR was the method, and the copy in TCRdb shows in-frame clones only, minus some. The repertoire holds almost 95,000 clones, with roughly 89% as singletons. Described time point: week 47, end of study. All doses held 300 ug of mutant IDH1 20-mer peptide, with topical imiquimod. The CDR3 loop spans 16 amino acids. After removal of 1 base from V and 9 bases from J, the junction contained 12 bases not matched to a gene. Per germline, CDR1 SNHLY and CDR2 FYNNEI. V and J are TRBV2 and TRBJ2-1; 7 bases align to TRBD2. The sequence came from a woman between 50 and 59 years old with glioma. Here the sequenced sample was PBMCs, taken from a glioma patient whose treatment included an IDH1 peptide vaccine. CDR3: CASSEEGREIAGEQFF. For the CDR3, the DNA is TGTGCCAGCAGTGAAGAGGGTAGGGAAATAGCGGGTGAGCAGTTCTTC.